Following are 8 T cell receptor beta chains from one sample sequenced in a study of blood T cell repertoires in COVID-19. Measured with immunoSEQ multiplex PCR; TCRdb has only the in-frame clones, and not every one. The table lists around 170,000 clones, approximately 85% of them singletons, with roughly 9% in the top ten. Sequencing was carried out using PBMCs or T cells enriched from blood (not recorded which). The receptors were sampled from a young woman who had recovered from COVID-19.

As regards this clone: A junction boundary mismatches the germline segment, possibly from a read error. The CDR3 loop reads CASSASGTANEQFF. In DNA form, the CDR3 reads TGTGCTAGCAGCGCAAGTGGGACTGCCAATGAGCAGTTCTTC. The V and J genes are TRBV7-7 and TRBJ2-1, with D maybe TRBD2 (6 bases). Germline CDR1 reads SSHAT; CDR2 reads FNYEAQ (reference sequence). This CDR3 has 14 residues.

The rearrangement joins TRBV28 to TRBJ1-5, with 7 positions matching TRBD1. The CDR3 is 14 amino acids. Losses at the gene ends were 2 bases for V and 4 bases for J; bases not matched to a gene: 2. CDR1 and CDR2 (germline): MDHEN, SYDVKM. CDR3 DNA sequence: TGTGCCAGCAGTTTAAGGGGGCCGAATCAGCCCCAGCATTTT. The encoded protein is CASSLRGPNQPQHF.

The rearrangement joins TRBV28 to TRBJ1-2, with TRBD1 matching 12 bases. The J segment lost 10 bases and the V segment lost 6 bases, leaving 6 bases of the junction unmatched. This CDR3 is built from 13 residues. Per germline, CDR1 MDHEN and CDR2 SYDVKM. In DNA, the CDR3 is TGTGCCAGCAGAAGGGACAGGGGGCTCGCCTACACCTTC. As protein: CASRRDRGLAYTF.

CDR3: CASSLAPGDGYTF. The CDR3 region has the DNA TGTGCCAGCAGCTTAGCTCCGGGGGATGGCTACACCTTC. This rearrangement joins TRBV7-2 to TRBJ1-2; a weak D match, TRBD1 (5 bases). Germline assignment: CDR1 SGHTA and CDR2 FQGNSA. The CDR3 is 13 amino acids. Trimming shortened V by 0 bases and J by 6 bases, and 8 bases separated the two germline ends.

DNA for the CDR3: TGTGCCAGCAGCTCCGATAGCGGGGCCGGATACGAGCAGTACTTC. This codes for CASSSDSGAGYEQYF. This chain links TRBV7-2 with TRBJ2-7, with 8 nucleotides matching TRBD2. The CDR3 sequence is 15 residues long. V gave up 4 bases and J gave up 4 bases; unmatched junction bases: 9. Looked up from germline, CDR1 is SGHTA and CDR2 is FQGNSA.

Concerning this clone itself: With a much larger clone just one base away, this may be a read error. V gene TRBV7-2 combines with J gene TRBJ1-1; D is undetermined. Germline CDR1 is SGHTA and CDR2 is FQGNSA. V was cut by 4 bases and J by 0 bases, with 6 bases left in between. CDR3 length: 13 residues. The CDR3 sequence: CASSSTVNTEAFF. The CDR3 nucleotides read TGTGCCAGCAGCTCAACAGTGAACACTGAAGCTTTCTTT.

V is TRBV7-9 and J is TRBJ2-7, with 8 bases matching TRBD1. Germline CDR1 SEHNR, CDR2 FQNEAQ (reference sequence). This CDR3 spans 13 amino acids. The trim removed 6 bases at V and 6 bases at J, leaving 7 bases unmatched. The CDR3 reads CASRREDRVEQYF. In DNA form, the CDR3 reads TGTGCCAGCAGACGCGAGGACAGGGTCGAGCAGTACTTC.

The chain carries TRBV25-1 and TRBJ2-7; a weak D match, TRBD2 (6 bases). Germline V lookup: CDR1 MGHDK, CDR2 SYGVNS. The CDR3 has 13 residues. V was pared by 1 base and J by 3 bases, with 7 bases between. CDR3 loop: CASSELGLYEQYF. The CDR3 DNA sequence: TGTGCCAGCAGTGAATTGGGACTCTACGAGCAGTACTTC.